Listed below are T cell receptor beta chains from one sample, sequenced in a study of blood T cell repertoires in COVID-19. The assay was immunoSEQ multiplex PCR, and TCRdb's table has in-frame clones only and misses some. Of just over 650,000 clones in the sample, around 89% were seen once. Specimen: peripheral blood. The source of these receptors is a young woman with acute or convalescent COVID-19. Each CDR3 is given with its conserved first and last residue. Size tells how often a clone was seen (once, few, many) or the class of an expanded clone, and some rows leave it out.

v_gene: TRBV7-2; j_gene: TRBJ1-3; abundance: NA; CDR3aa: CASSSPGQLLSGNTIYF
v_gene: TRBV14; j_gene: TRBJ2-7; abundance: NA; CDR3aa: CASRTRIIYEQYF
v_gene: TRBV4-1; j_gene: TRBJ1-1; abundance: NA; CDR3aa: CASSPRGTGLGVEAFF
v_gene: TRBV12-3/TRBV12-4; j_gene: TRBJ2-3; abundance: NA; CDR3aa: CASSLFSDTQYF
v_gene: TRBV27; j_gene: TRBJ1-1; abundance: NA; CDR3aa: CASSLSYGNTEAFF
v_gene: TRBV11-2; j_gene: TRBJ2-3; abundance: NA; CDR3aa: CASSRGIAGTDTQYF
v_gene: TRBV5-1; j_gene: TRBJ2-3; abundance: NA; CDR3aa: CASSLRPRGYSTDTQYF
v_gene: TRBV6-5; j_gene: TRBJ2-3; abundance: NA; CDR3aa: CASSSGSGTDTQYF
v_gene: TRBV5-1; j_gene: TRBJ1-2; abundance: NA; CDR3aa: CASSLGQGNGGYTF
v_gene: TRBV5-1; j_gene: TRBJ1-6; abundance: NA; CDR3aa: CASSWGQGGLWSPLHF
v_gene: TRBV19; j_gene: TRBJ1-2; abundance: NA; CDR3aa: CASSVRDRVAHYGYTF
v_gene: TRBV5-4; j_gene: TRBJ1-1; abundance: NA; CDR3aa: CASSLVPGTEAFF
v_gene: TRBV5-1; j_gene: TRBJ2-7; abundance: NA; CDR3aa: CASNRVSSYEQYF
v_gene: TRBV5-6; j_gene: TRBJ2-3; abundance: NA; CDR3aa: CASTTWILAGGRGTDTQYF
v_gene: TRBV6-5; j_gene: TRBJ2-7; abundance: NA; CDR3aa: CASSYSLAGPGRRQYF
v_gene: TRBV19; j_gene: TRBJ2-7; abundance: NA; CDR3aa: CASSLTGTYEQYF
v_gene: TRBV12-5; j_gene: TRBJ2-3; abundance: NA; CDR3aa: CASGSGTRESTDTQYF
v_gene: TRBV29-1; j_gene: TRBJ1-2; abundance: NA; CDR3aa: CSVLQQGARYGYTF
v_gene: TRBV3-1/TRBV3-2; j_gene: TRBJ2-7; abundance: NA; CDR3aa: CASTQTWGGSYEQYF
v_gene: TRBV9; j_gene: TRBJ1-2; abundance: NA; CDR3aa: CASSDPDRTNYGYTF
v_gene: TRBV2; j_gene: TRBJ2-2; abundance: once; CDR3aa: CASSDPGTSSNTGELFF
v_gene: TRBV7-9; j_gene: TRBJ2-7; abundance: NA; CDR3aa: CASSLGLNLTYGQYF
v_gene: TRBV5-1; j_gene: TRBJ1-1; abundance: NA; CDR3aa: CASSFGGSEAFF
v_gene: TRBV18; j_gene: TRBJ2-3; abundance: once; CDR3aa: CASSPQRGRSTDTQYF
v_gene: TRBV6-2/TRBV6-3; j_gene: TRBJ1-6; abundance: NA; CDR3aa: CASSYSRSVVNSPLHF
v_gene: TRBV30; j_gene: TRBJ1-3; abundance: once; CDR3aa: CAWSFENTIYF
v_gene: TRBV7-9; j_gene: TRBJ2-1; abundance: NA; CDR3aa: CASSLSGGSYNEQFF
v_gene: TRBV1; j_gene: TRBJ1-2; abundance: NA; CDR3aa: CTSSQGQGGGYTF
v_gene: TRBV10-2; j_gene: TRBJ2-7; abundance: NA; CDR3aa: CASSEGAPYEQYF
v_gene: TRBV28; j_gene: TRBJ1-2; abundance: NA; CDR3aa: CASRRQGDYGYTF
v_gene: TRBV6-5; j_gene: TRBJ1-1; abundance: NA; CDR3aa: CASSYSSVNTEAFF
v_gene: TRBV6-4; j_gene: TRBJ1-4; abundance: NA; CDR3aa: CASTLLTLVGEKLFF
v_gene: TRBV7-2; j_gene: TRBJ1-2; abundance: NA; CDR3aa: CASSFRGPTGGVDYGYTF
v_gene: TRBV24-1; j_gene: TRBJ2-3; abundance: NA; CDR3aa: CATSDFRAAGPAEDLGTQYF
v_gene: TRBV3-1/TRBV3-2; j_gene: TRBJ1-1; abundance: NA; CDR3aa: CASSQGLWELWNTEAFF
v_gene: TRBV5-4; j_gene: TRBJ1-1; abundance: once; CDR3aa: CASSSRGGAEAFF
v_gene: TRBV7-2; j_gene: TRBJ2-7; abundance: once; CDR3aa: CASSLESARSYEQYF
v_gene: TRBV10-3; j_gene: TRBJ2-3; abundance: NA; CDR3aa: CAISEIDTSTDTQYF
v_gene: TRBV5-1; j_gene: TRBJ1-1; abundance: NA; CDR3aa: CASSRETGFGTEAFF
v_gene: TRBV5-6; j_gene: TRBJ2-3; abundance: NA; CDR3aa: CASSFTSDTDTQYF
v_gene: TRBV5-5; j_gene: TRBJ1-2; abundance: NA; CDR3aa: CASSASANYGYTF
v_gene: TRBV5-1; j_gene: TRBJ2-7; abundance: NA; CDR3aa: CASSMARAHSYEQYF
v_gene: TRBV3-1/TRBV3-2; j_gene: TRBJ1-5; abundance: NA; CDR3aa: CASSDRDHQPQHF
v_gene: TRBV19; j_gene: TRBJ2-7; abundance: NA; CDR3aa: CASSIALATGQLEYEQYF
v_gene: TRBV7-2; j_gene: TRBJ1-2; abundance: NA; CDR3aa: CASSWDLETGSYGYTF
v_gene: TRBV4-2; j_gene: TRBJ1-6; abundance: NA; CDR3aa: CASAGTGDFSPLHF
v_gene: TRBV21-1; j_gene: TRBJ2-7; abundance: NA; CDR3aa: CASSRTPGLSYEQYF
v_gene: TRBV12-3/TRBV12-4; j_gene: TRBJ1-2; abundance: NA; CDR3aa: CASSSSTGRYTF
v_gene: TRBV5-1; j_gene: TRBJ1-4; abundance: NA; CDR3aa: CASSTGQGVEKLFF
v_gene: TRBV7-2; j_gene: TRBJ2-4; abundance: NA; CDR3aa: CASSLRTGGLKNIQYF
v_gene: TRBV9; j_gene: TRBJ1-3; abundance: NA; CDR3aa: CASSSRQGGNTIYF
v_gene: TRBV29-1; j_gene: TRBJ2-7; abundance: NA; CDR3aa: CSVGRAPPYEQYF